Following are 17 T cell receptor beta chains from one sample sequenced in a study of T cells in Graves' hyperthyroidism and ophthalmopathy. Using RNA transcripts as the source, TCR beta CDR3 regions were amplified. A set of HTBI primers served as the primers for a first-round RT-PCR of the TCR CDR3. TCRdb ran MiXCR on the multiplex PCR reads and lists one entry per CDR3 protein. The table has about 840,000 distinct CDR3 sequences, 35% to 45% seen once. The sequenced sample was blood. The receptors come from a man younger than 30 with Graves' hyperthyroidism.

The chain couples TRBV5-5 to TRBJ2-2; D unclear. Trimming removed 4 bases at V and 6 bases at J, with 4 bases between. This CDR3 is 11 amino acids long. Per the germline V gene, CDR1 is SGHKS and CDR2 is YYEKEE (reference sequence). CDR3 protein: CASSPAGELFF. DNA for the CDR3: TGTGCCAGCAGCCCAGCCGGGGAGCTGTTTTTT. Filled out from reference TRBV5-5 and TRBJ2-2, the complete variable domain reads DAGVTQSPTHLIKTRGQQVTLRCSPISGHKSVSWYQQVLGQGPQFIFQYYEKEERGRGNFPDRFSARQFPNYSSELNVNALLLGDSALYLCASSPAGELFFGEGSRLTVL.

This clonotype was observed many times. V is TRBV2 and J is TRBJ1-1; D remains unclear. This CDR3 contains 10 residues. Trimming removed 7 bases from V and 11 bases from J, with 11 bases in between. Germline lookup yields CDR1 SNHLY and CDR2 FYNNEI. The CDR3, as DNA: TGTGCCAGCATGCTACAGTGGGCTTTCTTT. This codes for CASMLQWAFF.

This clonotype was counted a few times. CDR3 nucleotides: TGTGCCAGCTATCGGACAGGGACAGCCTACGAGCAGTACTTC. It yields the protein CASYRTGTAYEQYF. This sequence joins TRBV10-3 and TRBJ2-7, with 8 bases that match TRBD1. Looked up from germline, CDR1 is ENHRY and CDR2 is SYGVKD. This CDR3 region has 14 residues. V lost 10 bases and J lost 2; bases outside the gene matches: 10.

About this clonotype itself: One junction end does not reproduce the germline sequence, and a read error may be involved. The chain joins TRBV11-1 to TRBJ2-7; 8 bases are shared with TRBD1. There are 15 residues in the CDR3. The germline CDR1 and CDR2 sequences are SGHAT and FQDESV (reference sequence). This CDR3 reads CASSQGVTGAYEQYF. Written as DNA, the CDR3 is TGCGCCAGCAGCCAAGGGGTGACAGGGGCCTACGAGCAGTACTTC.

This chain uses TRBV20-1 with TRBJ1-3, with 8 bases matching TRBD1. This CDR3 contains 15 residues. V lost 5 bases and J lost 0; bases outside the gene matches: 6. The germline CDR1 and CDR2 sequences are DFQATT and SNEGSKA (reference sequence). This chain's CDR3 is CSASDRGPSGNTIYF. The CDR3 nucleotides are TGCAGTGCTTCCGACAGGGGTCCCTCTGGAAACACCATATATTTT.

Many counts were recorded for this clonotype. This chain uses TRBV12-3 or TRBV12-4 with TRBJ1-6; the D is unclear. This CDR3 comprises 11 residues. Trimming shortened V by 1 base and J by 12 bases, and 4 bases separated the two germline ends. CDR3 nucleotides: TGTGCCAGCAGTTTAGGGAAACCCCTCCACTTT. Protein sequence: CASSLGKPLHF.

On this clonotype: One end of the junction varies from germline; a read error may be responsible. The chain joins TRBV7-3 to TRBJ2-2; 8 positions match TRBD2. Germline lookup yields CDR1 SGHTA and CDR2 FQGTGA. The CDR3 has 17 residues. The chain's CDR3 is CASSLRWGLGYTGELFF. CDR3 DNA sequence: TGCGCCAGCAGCCTTCGTTGGGGACTAGGGTACACCGGGGAGCTGTTTTTT.

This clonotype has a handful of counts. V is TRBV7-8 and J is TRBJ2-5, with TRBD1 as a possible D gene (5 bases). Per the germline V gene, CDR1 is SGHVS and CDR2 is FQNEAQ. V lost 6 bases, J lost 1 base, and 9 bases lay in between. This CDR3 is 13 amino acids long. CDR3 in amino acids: CASSIRVQETQYF. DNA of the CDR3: TGTGCCAGCAGTATCAGGGTCCAAGAGACCCAGTACTTC.

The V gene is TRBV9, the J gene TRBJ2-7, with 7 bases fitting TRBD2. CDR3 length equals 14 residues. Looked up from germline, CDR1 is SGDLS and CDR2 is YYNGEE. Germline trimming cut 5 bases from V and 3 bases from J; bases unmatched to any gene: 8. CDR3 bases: TGTGCCAGCAGTATAAGCGGGGAGCACTACGAGCAGTACTTC. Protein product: CASSISGEHYEQYF.

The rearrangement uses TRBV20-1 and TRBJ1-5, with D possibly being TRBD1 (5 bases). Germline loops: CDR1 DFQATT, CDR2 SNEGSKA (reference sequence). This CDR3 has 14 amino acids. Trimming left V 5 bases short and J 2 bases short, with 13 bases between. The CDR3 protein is CSAGRRGRNQPQHF. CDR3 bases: TGCAGTGCTGGGAGGAGGGGTCGCAATCAGCCCCAGCATTTT.

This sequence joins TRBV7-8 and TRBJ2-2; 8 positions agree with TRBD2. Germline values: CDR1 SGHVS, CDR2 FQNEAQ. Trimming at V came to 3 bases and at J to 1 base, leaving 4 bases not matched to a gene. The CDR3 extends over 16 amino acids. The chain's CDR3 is CASSFAGGQNTGELFF. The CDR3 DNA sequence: TGTGCCAGCAGCTTCGCGGGGGGACAGAACACCGGGGAGCTGTTTTTT. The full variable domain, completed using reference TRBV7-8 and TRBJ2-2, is GAGVSQSPRYKVAKRGQDVALRCDPISGHVSLFWYQQALGQGPEFLTYFQNEAQLDKSGLPSDRFFAERPEGSVSTLKIQRTQQEDSAVYLCASSFAGGQNTGELFFGEGSRLTVL.

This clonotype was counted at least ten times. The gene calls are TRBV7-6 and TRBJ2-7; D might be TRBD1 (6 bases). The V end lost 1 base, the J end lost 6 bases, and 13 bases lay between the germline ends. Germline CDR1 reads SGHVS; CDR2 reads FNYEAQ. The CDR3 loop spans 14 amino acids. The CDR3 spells CASSLGGGLGEQYF. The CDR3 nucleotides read TGTGCCAGCAGCTTAGGTGGGGGCTTGGGCGAGCAGTACTTC.

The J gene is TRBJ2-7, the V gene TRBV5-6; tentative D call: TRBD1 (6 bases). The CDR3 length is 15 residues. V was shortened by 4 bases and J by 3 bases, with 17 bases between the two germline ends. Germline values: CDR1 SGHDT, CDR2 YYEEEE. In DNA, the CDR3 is TGTGCCAGCAGCCACTCCGGGACACTCCACTACGAGCAGTACTTC. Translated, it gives CASSHSGTLHYEQYF. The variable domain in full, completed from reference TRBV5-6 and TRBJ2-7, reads DAGVTQSPTHLIKTRGQQVTLRCSPKSGHDTVSWYQQALGQGPQFIFQYYEEEERQRGNFPDRFSGHQFPNYSSELNVNALLLGDSALYLCASSHSGTLHYEQYFGPGTRLTVT.

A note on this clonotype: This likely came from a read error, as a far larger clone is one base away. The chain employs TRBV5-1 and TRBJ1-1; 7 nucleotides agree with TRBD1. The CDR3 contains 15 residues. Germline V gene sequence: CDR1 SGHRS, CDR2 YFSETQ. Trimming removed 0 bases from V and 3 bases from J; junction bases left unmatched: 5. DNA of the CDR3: TGCGCCAGCAGCTTGGGGACAGGCGTGGACACTGAAGCTTTCTTT. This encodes CASSLGTGVDTEAFF.

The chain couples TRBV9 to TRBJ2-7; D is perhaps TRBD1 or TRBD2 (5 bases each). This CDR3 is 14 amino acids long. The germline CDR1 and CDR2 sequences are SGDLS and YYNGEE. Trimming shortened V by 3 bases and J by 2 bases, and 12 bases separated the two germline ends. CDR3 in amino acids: CASSGRDATYEQYF. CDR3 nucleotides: TGTGCCAGCAGCGGAAGGGACGCGACCTACGAGCAGTACTTC.

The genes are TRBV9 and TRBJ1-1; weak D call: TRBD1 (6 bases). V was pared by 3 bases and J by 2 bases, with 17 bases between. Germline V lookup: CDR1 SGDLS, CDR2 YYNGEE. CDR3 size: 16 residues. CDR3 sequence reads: CASSADRDTINTEAFF. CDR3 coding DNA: TGTGCCAGCAGCGCTGATCGGGACACAATTAACACTGAAGCTTTCTTT.

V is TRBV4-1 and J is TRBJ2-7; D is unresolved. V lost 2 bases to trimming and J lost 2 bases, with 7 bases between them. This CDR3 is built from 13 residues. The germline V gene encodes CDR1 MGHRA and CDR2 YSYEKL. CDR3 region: CASSQSVPYEQYF. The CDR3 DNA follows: TGCGCCAGCAGCCAATCCGTACCCTACGAGCAGTACTTC.